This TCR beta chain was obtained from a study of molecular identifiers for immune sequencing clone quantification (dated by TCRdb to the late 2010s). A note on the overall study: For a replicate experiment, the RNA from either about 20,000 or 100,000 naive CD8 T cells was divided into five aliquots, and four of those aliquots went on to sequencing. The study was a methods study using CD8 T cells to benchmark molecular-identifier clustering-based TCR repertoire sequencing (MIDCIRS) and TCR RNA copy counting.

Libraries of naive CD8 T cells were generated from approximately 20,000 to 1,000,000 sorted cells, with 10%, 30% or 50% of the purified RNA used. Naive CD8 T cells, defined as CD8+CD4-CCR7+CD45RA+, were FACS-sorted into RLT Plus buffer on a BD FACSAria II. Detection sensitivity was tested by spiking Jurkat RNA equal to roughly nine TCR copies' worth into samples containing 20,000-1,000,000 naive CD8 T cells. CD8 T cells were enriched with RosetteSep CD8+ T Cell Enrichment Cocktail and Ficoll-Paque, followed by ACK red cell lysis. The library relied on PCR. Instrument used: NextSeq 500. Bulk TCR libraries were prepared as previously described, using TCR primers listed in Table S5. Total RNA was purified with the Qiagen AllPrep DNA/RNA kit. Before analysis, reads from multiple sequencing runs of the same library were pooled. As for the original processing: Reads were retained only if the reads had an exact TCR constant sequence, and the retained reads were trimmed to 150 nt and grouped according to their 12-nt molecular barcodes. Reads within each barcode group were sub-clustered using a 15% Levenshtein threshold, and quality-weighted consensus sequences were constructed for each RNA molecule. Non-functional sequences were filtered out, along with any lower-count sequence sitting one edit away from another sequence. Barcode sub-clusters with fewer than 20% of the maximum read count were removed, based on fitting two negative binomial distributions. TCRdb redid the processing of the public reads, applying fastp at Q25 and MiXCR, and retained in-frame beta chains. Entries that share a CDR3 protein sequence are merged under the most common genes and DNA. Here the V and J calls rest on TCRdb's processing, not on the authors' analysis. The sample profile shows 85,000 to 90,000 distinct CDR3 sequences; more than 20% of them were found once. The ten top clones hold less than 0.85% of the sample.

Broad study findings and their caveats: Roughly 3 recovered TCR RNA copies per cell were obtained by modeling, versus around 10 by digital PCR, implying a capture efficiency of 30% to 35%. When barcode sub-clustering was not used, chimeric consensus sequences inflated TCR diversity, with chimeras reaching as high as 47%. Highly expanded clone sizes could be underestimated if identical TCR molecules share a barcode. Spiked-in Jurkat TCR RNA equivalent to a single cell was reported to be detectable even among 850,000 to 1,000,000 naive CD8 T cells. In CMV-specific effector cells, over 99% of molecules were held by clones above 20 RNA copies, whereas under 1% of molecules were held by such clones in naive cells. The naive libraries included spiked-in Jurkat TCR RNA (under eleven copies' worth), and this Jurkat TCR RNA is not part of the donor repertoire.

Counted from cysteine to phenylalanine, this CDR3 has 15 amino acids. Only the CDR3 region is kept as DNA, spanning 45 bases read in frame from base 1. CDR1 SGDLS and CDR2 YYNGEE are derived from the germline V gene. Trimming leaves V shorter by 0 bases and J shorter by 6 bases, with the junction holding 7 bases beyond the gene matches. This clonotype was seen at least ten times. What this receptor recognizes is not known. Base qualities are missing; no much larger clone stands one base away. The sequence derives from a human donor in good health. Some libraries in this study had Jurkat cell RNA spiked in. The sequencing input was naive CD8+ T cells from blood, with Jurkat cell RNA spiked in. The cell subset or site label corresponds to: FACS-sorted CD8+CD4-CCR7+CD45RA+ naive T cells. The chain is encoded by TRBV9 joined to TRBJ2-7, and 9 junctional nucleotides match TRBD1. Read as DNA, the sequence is TGTGCCAGCAGCGTAGTGGGGGACAGGGTCGGCGAGCAGTACTTC. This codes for CASSVVGDRVGEQYF.